The 19 T cell receptor beta chains reported below all come from one sample, sequenced in a study of T cell responses to AZD1222 COVID-19 vaccine. Assay: immunoSEQ multiplex PCR; the TCRdb copy retains only in-frame clones and omits some. Of approximately 140,000 clones listed, around 88% are singletons. The sample in question was peripheral blood, obtained on day 0 of AZD1222 vaccination. Every receptor here comes from an adult in good health.

The chain carries TRBV6-1 and TRBJ1-3; D call uncertain. Germline values: CDR1 MNHNS, CDR2 SASEGT. The CDR3 is made up of 14 amino acids. The germline V and J ends were trimmed by 1 base and 7 bases, with 11 bases remaining between them. In DNA, the CDR3 is TGTGCCAGCAGTGAAGATACAGTGTCGAACACCATATATTTT. Translation: CASSEDTVSNTIYF.

V usage is TRBV6-2 or TRBV6-3 and J usage is TRBJ2-2; 7 bases match TRBD2. In germline, CDR1 is MNHEY, CDR2 SVGEGT. The ends lost 6 bases at V and 3 bases at J; junction bases unmatched: 4. The CDR3 runs 14 residues. The CDR3 sequence: CASSGTIHTGELFF. DNA of the CDR3: TGTGCCAGCAGCGGGACTATTCACACCGGGGAGCTGTTTTTT.

The chain carries TRBV7-8 and TRBJ1-6; TRBD1 matches at 7 bases. With 2 bases clipped from V and 7 bases from J, the junction kept 5 bases outside the gene matches. CDR1 is SGHVS and CDR2 is FQNEAQ in the germline V gene. The CDR3 spans 15 residues. CDR3 loop: CASSLNQQGNSPLHF. The CDR3 coding sequence is TGTGCCAGCAGCTTAAACCAACAGGGGAATTCACCCCTCCACTTT.

Only one count was recorded for this clone. The rearrangement uses TRBV5-1 and TRBJ1-1, with TRBD1 matching over 8 bases. The V gene's germline CDR1 is SGHRS and CDR2 YFSETQ. The CDR3 has 12 residues. The V gene end was trimmed by 7 bases and the J gene end by 7 bases; junction bases not matched to a gene: 6. This chain's CDR3 is CASGDRGNEAFF. As DNA, the CDR3 is TGCGCCAGCGGTGACAGGGGTAATGAAGCTTTCTTT.

The genes are TRBV7-9 and TRBJ1-1; 7 bases map to TRBD1. The germline V gene encodes CDR1 SEHNR and CDR2 FQNEAQ (reference sequence). The CDR3 totals 13 residues. The ends lost 1 base at V and 7 bases at J; junction bases unmatched: 3. The CDR3 DNA is TGTGCCAGCAGCTTAGGTCAGGGGGTTGAAGCTTTCTTT. It codes for CASSLGQGVEAFF.

V gene TRBV7-9 combines with J gene TRBJ1-2; no clear D gene. The CDR3 consists of 15 residues. Germline V gene data show CDR1 as SEHNR and CDR2 as FQNEAQ (reference sequence). V was cut by 5 bases and J by 4 bases, with 17 bases left in between. CDR3 region: CASSAYPTRGYGYTF. Here the CDR3 DNA reads TGTGCCAGCAGCGCGTACCCGACCCGGGGCTATGGCTACACCTTC.

This clone was seen a handful of times. The rearrangement links TRBV6-5 to TRBJ1-1, with D possibly matching TRBD1 (6 bases). This CDR3 has 15 residues. V was pared by 2 bases and J by 1 base, with 11 bases between. Germline V lookup: CDR1 MNHEY, CDR2 SVGAGI. CDR3 bases: TGTGCCAGCAGTTACGGATCGACAGGGAACACTGAAGCTTTCTTT. Residues: CASSYGSTGNTEAFF.

This chain joins TRBV7-9 and TRBJ2-7; the match to TRBD1 covers 7 bases. The CDR3 extends over 16 amino acids. V was clipped by 4 bases and J by 2 bases; unmatched bases: 11. In germline, CDR1 is SEHNR, CDR2 FQNEAQ (reference sequence). CDR3 nucleotides: TGTGCCAGCAGCTCCCTCGACAGGGTCCTTGCCTACGAGCAGTACTTC. Translating gives CASSSLDRVLAYEQYF. The whole variable domain, filled in from reference TRBV7-9 and TRBJ2-7, reads DTGVSQNPRHKITKRGQNVTFRCDPISEHNRLYWYRQTLGQGPEFLTYFQNEAQLEKSRLLSDRFSAERPKGSFSTLEIQRTEQGDSAMYLCASSSLDRVLAYEQYFGPGTRLTVT.

This clone was observed a handful of times. This rearrangement joins TRBV6-5 to TRBJ1-1; 10 bases are shared with TRBD1. The CDR3 has 14 residues. Germline V gene lookup returns CDR1 MNHEY and CDR2 SVGAGI. With 7 bases clipped from V and 6 bases from J, the junction kept 8 bases outside the gene matches. DNA for the CDR3: TGTGCCAGCACTGCTGGACAGGGGGGGGCTGAAGCTTTCTTT. Its protein product is CASTAGQGGAEAFF.

The rearrangement links TRBV7-2 to TRBJ1-6, with a tentative D call TRBD1 (5 bases). The CDR3 runs 15 residues. Germline CDR1 and CDR2: SGHTA and FQGNSA. Trimming took off 1 base at V and 7 bases at J, with 11 bases between the two ends. The CDR3: CASSLGGGTNSPLHF. As DNA, the CDR3 is TGTGCCAGCAGCTTAGGGGGGGGGACGAATTCACCCCTCCACTTT.

J is TRBJ1-6 and V is TRBV5-6; a weak D match, TRBD1 (5 bases). The CDR3 length is 16 residues. Germline CDR1 and CDR2: SGHDT and YYEEEE. V lost 2 bases, J lost 6 bases, and 15 bases lay in between. The CDR3 is CASSFGDGGGNSPLHF. The CDR3 coding sequence is TGTGCCAGCAGCTTCGGGGACGGCGGAGGTAATTCACCCCTCCACTTT.

The chain combines TRBV11-3 with TRBJ1-1, with TRBD1 as a possible D gene (6 bases). CDR1 and CDR2 from the germline V gene are SGHNT and YENEEA. Between the trimmed V and J ends, which lost 0 bases and 1 base, there was a span of 6 bases. The CDR3 contains 14 residues. The CDR3 spells CASSLDRGNTEAFF. For the CDR3, the DNA is TGTGCCAGCAGCTTAGACAGGGGGAACACTGAAGCTTTCTTT. Filled out from reference TRBV11-3 and TRBJ1-1, the complete variable domain reads EAGVVQSPRYKIIEKKQPVAFWCNPISGHNTLYWYLQNLGQGPELLIRYENEEAVDDSQLPKDRFSAERLKGVDSTLKIQPAELGDSAVYLCASSLDRGNTEAFFGQGTRLTVV.

This chain uses TRBV11-2 with TRBJ1-6; D is undetermined. Germline CDR1 SGHAT, CDR2 FQNNGV. V dropped 3 bases and J dropped 10 bases, with 10 bases sitting between them. The CDR3 loop spans 13 amino acids. CDR3 nucleotides: TGTGCCAGCAGCTTGGTCCTCTACTCACCCCTCCACTTT. Its translation is CASSLVLYSPLHF.

This chain uses TRBV12-3 or TRBV12-4 with TRBJ2-7, with 8 bases fitting TRBD2. This CDR3 has 12 residues. Losses at the gene ends were 6 bases for V and 3 bases for J; bases not matched to a gene: 1. In DNA form, the CDR3 reads TGTGCCAGCAGCCGGGGGGGCTACGAGCAGTACTTC. Protein sequence: CASSRGGYEQYF.

The chain carries TRBV6-1 and TRBJ1-6; unclear D gene. V lost 2 bases and J lost 10, with 12 bases in between. This CDR3 comprises 14 residues. Germline CDR1 reads MNHNS; CDR2 reads SASEGT. CDR3 sequence (DNA): TGTGCCAGCAGTGAAATGAGTTCTGGCTCACCCCTCCACTTT. This gives the protein CASSEMSSGSPLHF.

This clone has only one observation. The V and J genes are TRBV9 and TRBJ2-4; 7 bases agree with TRBD2. The CDR3 runs 16 residues. V gave up 0 bases and J gave up 4 bases; unmatched junction bases: 7. CDR1 and CDR2 (germline): SGDLS, YYNGEE. For the CDR3, the DNA is TGTGCCAGCAGCGTAGCGGCGGGGGTCTGGAAAAACATTCAGTACTTC. It codes for CASSVAAGVWKNIQYF.

The gene calls are TRBV9 and TRBJ1-2; 8 bases agree with TRBD1. With V trimmed by 4 bases and J by 6 bases, 8 bases remained unmatched. CDR1 is SGDLS, CDR2 YYNGEE, per germline. This CDR3 has 14 amino acids. CDR3 loop: CASSITDRANGYTF. The CDR3 coding sequence is TGTGCCAGCAGCATAACGGACAGGGCCAATGGCTACACCTTC.

The gene calls are TRBV2 and TRBJ2-1, with 8 bases that match TRBD1. CDR1 and CDR2 (germline): SNHLY, FYNNEI. This CDR3 has 14 residues. V was pared by 6 bases and J by 10 bases, with 11 bases of the junction left unmatched. CDR3 region: CASRGGQGGWEQFF. DNA of the CDR3: TGTGCCAGCAGAGGCGGACAGGGTGGATGGGAGCAGTTCTTC.

The V call is TRBV18, the J call TRBJ1-5; D possibly corresponds to TRBD1 (6 bases). CDR3 length equals 14 residues. CDR1 and CDR2 from the germline V gene are KGHSH and LQKENI. V was pared by 5 bases and J by 3 bases, with 11 bases between. In DNA form, the CDR3 reads TGTGCCAGCTCATTAACAGGGATCAATCAGCCCCAGCATTTT. It specifies CASSLTGINQPQHF.